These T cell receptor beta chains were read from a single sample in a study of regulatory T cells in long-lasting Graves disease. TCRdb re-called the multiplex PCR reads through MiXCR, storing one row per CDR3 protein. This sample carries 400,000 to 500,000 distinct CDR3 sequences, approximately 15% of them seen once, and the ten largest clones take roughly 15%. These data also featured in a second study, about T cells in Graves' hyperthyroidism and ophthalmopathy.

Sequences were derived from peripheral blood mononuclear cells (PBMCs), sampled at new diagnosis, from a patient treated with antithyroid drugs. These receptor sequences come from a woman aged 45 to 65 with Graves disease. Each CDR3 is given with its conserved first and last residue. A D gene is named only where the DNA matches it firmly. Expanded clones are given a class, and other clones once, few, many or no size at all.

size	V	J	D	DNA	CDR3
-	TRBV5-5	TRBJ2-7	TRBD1	TGTGCCAGCAGCTCCCGGGACAGACCCTGCGAGCAGTACTTC	CASSSRDRPCEQYF
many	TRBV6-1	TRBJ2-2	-	TGTGCCAGCAGGAATAGGGGTGCCACCGGGGAGCTGTTTTTT	CASRNRGATGELFF
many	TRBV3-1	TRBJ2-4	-	TGTGCCAGCAGCCAAGATAACGGGATCAGGAACATTCAGTACTTC	CASSQDNGIRNIQYF
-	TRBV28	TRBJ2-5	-	TGTGCCAGCAGTTTGCCTCCATCCCCTCAGTACTTC	CASSLPPSPQYF
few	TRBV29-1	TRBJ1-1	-	TGCAGCGTTGATGTCCCCCGTACCCGGTCTATGGGCACTGAAGCTTTCTTT	CSVDVPRTRSMGTEAFF
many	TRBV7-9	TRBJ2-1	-	TGTGCCAGCAGCCCAAACGCCCTCCCGACAGGCTCGAGAGAGTTCTTC	CASSPNALPTGSREFF
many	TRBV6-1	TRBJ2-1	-	TGTGCCAGCAGTGTCTCGGGGCGGTCCTACAATGAGCAGTTCTTC	CASSVSGRSYNEQFF
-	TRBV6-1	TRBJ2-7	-	TGTGCCAGCAGTGAAATGCCTACTTTAGAGCAGTACTTC	CASSEMPTLEQYF
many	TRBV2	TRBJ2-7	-	TGTGCCAGTGGCCATGAAACTGGCGAGCAGTACTTC	CASGHETGEQYF
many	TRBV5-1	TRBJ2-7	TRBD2	TGCGCCAGCAGCTGGGACCGCGGGGGGCTCAAGAGCGAGCAGTACTTC	CASSWDRGGLKSEQYF
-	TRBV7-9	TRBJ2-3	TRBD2	TGTGCCAGCAGCAGAGTGTTGGGACTAGGCGCAGATACGCAGTATTTT	CASSRVLGLGADTQYF
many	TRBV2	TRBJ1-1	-	TGTGCCAGCAGTGAAGGTACTGAAGCTTTCTTT	CASSEGTEAFF
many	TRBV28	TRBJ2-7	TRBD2	TGTGCCAGTCTCGGAAAGCGGGAGCGAGAGCAGTACTTC	CASLGKREREQYF
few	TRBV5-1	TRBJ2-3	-	TGCGCCAGCAGCTTCCTAGCGTTGGGGGCAGATACGCAGTATTTT	CASSFLALGADTQYF
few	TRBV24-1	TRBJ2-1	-	TGTGCCACCAGTGATTCTCTAGCGTCTAATGAGCAGTTCTTC	CATSDSLASNEQFF
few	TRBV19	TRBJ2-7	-	TGTGCCAGTAGCCCGTGGCGGTATAGCTCCTACGAGCAGTACTTC	CASSPWRYSSYEQYF
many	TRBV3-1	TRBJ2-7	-	TGTGCCAGCAGGGGGGGTCTCTACGAGCAGTACTTC	CASRGGLYEQYF
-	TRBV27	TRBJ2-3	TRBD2	TGTGCCACTAGCTGGGCGGGAGGTGGGCCCGATACGCAGTATTTT	CATSWAGGGPDTQYF
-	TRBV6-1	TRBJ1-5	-	TGTGCCAGCAGATGGTCCCGGGATCAGCCCCAGCATTTT	CASRWSRDQPQHF
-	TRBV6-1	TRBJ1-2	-	TGTGCCAGCAAATCCACAGGTGTAGGCTACACCTTC	CASKSTGVGYTF
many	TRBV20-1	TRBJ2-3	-	TGCAGTGCGCCAAGTCGGGCGGGGGCGGATACGCAGTATTTT	CSAPSRAGADTQYF
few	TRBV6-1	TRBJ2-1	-	TGTGCCAGCAGTGTCCCTGGCGGTGAGCAGTTCTTC	CASSVPGGEQFF
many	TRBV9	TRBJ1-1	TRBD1	TGTGCCAGCAGCGGAGGACAGGCTAGAACTGAAGCTTTCTTT	CASSGGQARTEAFF
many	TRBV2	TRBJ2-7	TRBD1	TGTGCCAGCAGGTCCGGGACAGCCTACGAGCAGTACTTC	CASRSGTAYEQYF
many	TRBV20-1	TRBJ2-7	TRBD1	TGCAGTGCTAGGGAACCAAGGACAGGGACATACGAGCAGTACTTC	CSAREPRTGTYEQYF
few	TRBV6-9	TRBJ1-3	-	TGTGCCAGCAGTTACGGGGGGCTCCTCTCTGGAAACACCATATATTTT	CASSYGGLLSGNTIYF
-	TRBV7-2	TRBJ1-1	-	TGTGCCAGCAGCCCCCGGAGCGTAAACACTGAAGCTTTCTTT	CASSPRSVNTEAFF
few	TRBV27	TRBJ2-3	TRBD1	TGTGCCAGCAGTTACCCGGGACAGGGTAAAAATACGCAGTATTTT	CASSYPGQGKNTQYF
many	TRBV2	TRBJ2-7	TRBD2	TGTGCCAGCAGGGGGTCAACTAGCGGGACGAGCAACGAGCAGTACTTC	CASRGSTSGTSNEQYF
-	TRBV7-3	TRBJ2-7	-	TGTGCCAGCAGCTCCTGGGGGACGGTCCACGAGCAGTACTTC	CASSSWGTVHEQYF
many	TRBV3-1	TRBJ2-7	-	TGTGCCAGCAGCGGTACGGGGGTCCTCTACGAGCAGTACTTC	CASSGTGVLYEQYF
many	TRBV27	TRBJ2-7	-	TGTGCCAGCAGACAAGCGGGCTCCTACGAGCAGTACTTC	CASRQAGSYEQYF
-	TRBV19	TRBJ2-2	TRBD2	TGTGCCAGTAGTTCCCCTAGCGGGAGGCCCAACACCGGGGAGCTGTTTTTT	CASSSPSGRPNTGELFF
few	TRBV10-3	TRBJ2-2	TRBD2	TGTGCCATCAGGCCTTCAGCGGGAGGGCCGCGGACCGGGGAGCTGTTTTTT	CAIRPSAGGPRTGELFF
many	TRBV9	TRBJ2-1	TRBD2	TGTGCCAGCAGCGTATCCGGGACTAGCGGATCCAATGAGCAGTTCTTC	CASSVSGTSGSNEQFF
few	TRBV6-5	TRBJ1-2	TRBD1	TGTGCCAGCAGTTACTCGAGGGAACAGGGGTATGGCTACACCTTC	CASSYSREQGYGYTF
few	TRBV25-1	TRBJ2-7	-	TGTGCCAGCAGTGCCTCGACGGGAACCTACGAGCAGTACTTC	CASSASTGTYEQYF
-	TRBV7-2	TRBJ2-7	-	TGTGCCAGCAGCCAGACAGACCGACTCTCCTACGAGCAGTACTTC	CASSQTDRLSYEQYF
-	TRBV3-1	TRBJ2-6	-	TGTGCCAGCAGCCAAGTTGGGGCTGGGGCCAACGTCCTGACTTTC	CASSQVGAGANVLTF
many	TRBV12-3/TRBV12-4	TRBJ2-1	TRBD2	TGTGCCAGCAGTTCGGGGGACTACGGCTACAATGAGCAGTTCTTC	CASSSGDYGYNEQFF
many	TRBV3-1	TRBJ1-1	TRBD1	TGTGCCAGCAGCCTCAGGGACAGGGGGGGAACTGAAGCTTTCTTT	CASSLRDRGGTEAFF
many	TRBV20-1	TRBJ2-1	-	TGCAGTGCGAGGGGGGGAGCCCCCTACAATGAGCAGTTCTTC	CSARGGAPYNEQFF
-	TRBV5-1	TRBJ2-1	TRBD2	TGCGCCAGCAGCTCCCGGGGGGGGAATGAGCAGTTCTTC	CASSSRGGNEQFF
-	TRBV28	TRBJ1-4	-	TGTGCCAGCAGTTTAGAGGGAACTAATGAAAAACTGTTTTTT	CASSLEGTNEKLFF
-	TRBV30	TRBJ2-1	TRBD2	TGTGCCTGGAGTGTACTAGCGGGTAGTCACAATGAGCAGTTCTTC	CAWSVLAGSHNEQFF
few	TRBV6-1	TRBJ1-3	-	TGTGCCAGCAGTCAGGCTGGGGGAGGAAACACCATATATTTT	CASSQAGGGNTIYF
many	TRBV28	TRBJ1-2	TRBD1	TGTGCCAGCAGTTTGGAGGGTACAGGGGGAGGCTACACCTTC	CASSLEGTGGGYTF
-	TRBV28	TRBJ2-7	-	TGTGCCAGCAACCTACGGGGGTCCCCCTACGAGCAGTACTTC	CASNLRGSPYEQYF